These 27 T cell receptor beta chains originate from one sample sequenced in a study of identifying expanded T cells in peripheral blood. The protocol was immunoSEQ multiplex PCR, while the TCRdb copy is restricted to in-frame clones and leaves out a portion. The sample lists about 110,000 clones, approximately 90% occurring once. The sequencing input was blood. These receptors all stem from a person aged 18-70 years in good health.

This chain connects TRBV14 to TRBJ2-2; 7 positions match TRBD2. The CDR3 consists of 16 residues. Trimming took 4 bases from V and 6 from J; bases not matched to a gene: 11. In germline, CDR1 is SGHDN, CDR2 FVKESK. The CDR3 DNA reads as TGTGCCAGCAGCCCCTCGTGGGGGGGGAAGGCCGGGGAGCTGTTTTTT. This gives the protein CASSPSWGGKAGELFF. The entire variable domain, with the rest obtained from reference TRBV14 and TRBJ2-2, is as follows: EAGVTQFPSHSVIEKGQTVTLRCDPISGHDNLYWYRRVMGKEIKFLLHFVKESKQDESGMPNNRFLAERTGGTYSTLKVQPAELEDSGVYFCASSPSWGGKAGELFFGEGSRLTVL.

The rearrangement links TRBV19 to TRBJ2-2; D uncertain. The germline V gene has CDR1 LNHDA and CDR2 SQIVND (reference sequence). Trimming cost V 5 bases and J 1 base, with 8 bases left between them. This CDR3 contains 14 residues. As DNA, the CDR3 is TGTGCCAGTAGTGGTATTAGGAACACCGGGGAGCTGTTTTTT. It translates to CASSGIRNTGELFF.

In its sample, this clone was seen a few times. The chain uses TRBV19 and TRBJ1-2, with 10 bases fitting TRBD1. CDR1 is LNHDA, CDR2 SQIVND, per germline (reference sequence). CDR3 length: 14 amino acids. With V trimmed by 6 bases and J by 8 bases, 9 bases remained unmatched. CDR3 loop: CASRTTGGAAGYTF. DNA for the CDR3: TGTGCCAGTAGGACGACAGGGGGCGCGGCCGGCTACACCTTC.

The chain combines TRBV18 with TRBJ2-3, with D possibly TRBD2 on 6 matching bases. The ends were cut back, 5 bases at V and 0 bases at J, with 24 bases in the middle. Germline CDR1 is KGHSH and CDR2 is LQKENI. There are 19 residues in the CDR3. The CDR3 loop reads CASSSTGTYISSSTDTQYF. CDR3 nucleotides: TGTGCCAGCTCATCTACCGGGACTTATATTTCCTCTAGCACAGATACGCAGTATTTT.

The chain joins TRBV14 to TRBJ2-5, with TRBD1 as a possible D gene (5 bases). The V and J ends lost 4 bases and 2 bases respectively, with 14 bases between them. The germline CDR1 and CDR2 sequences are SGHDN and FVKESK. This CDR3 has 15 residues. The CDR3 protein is CASSLQGVVQETQYF. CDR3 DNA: TGTGCCAGCAGCCTCCAAGGGGTGGTACAAGAGACCCAGTACTTC.

CDR3 residues: CASSVEGRLNGYTF. For the CDR3, the DNA is TGTGCCAGCAGCGTAGAAGGCAGGCTGAATGGCTACACCTTC. This chain joins TRBV9 and TRBJ1-2; D is ambiguous. CDR3 size: 14 residues. Deletions cut 0 bases from V and 6 bases from J, with 12 bases between. Germline CDR1 reads SGDLS; CDR2 reads YYNGEE.

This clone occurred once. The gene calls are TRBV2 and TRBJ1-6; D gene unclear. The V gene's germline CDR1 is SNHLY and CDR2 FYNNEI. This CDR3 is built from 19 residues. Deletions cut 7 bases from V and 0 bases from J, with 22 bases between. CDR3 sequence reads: CASTGTAEDYNSYNSPLHF. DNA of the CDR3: TGTGCCAGCACAGGTACCGCCGAAGATTATAACTCCTATAATTCACCCCTCCACTTT.

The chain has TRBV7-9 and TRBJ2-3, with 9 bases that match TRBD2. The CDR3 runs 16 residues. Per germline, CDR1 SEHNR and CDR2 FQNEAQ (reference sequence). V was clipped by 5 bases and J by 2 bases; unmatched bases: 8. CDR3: CASSRKRLADTDTQYF. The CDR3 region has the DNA TGTGCCAGCAGCCGGAAGAGACTAGCGGACACAGATACGCAGTATTTT.

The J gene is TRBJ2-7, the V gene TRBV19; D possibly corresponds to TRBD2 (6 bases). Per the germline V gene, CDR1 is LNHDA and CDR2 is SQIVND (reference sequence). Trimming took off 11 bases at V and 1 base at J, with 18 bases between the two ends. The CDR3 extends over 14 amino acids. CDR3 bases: TGTGCCGCGAGTATAGGACGGGGGTCCTACGAGCAGTACTTC. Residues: CAASIGRGSYEQYF.

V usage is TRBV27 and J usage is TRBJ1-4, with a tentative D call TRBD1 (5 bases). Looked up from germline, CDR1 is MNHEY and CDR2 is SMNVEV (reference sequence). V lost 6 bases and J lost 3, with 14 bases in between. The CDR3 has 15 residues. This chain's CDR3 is CASSPGAFPNEKLFF. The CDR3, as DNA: TGTGCCAGCAGCCCCGGGGCTTTCCCTAATGAAAAACTGTTTTTT.

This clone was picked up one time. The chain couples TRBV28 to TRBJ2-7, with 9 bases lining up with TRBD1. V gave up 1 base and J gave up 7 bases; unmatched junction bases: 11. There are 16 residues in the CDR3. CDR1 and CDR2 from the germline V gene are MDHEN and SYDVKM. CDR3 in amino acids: CASSLYRGQPGHEQYF. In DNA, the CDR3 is TGTGCCAGCAGTTTATACAGGGGGCAACCCGGACATGAGCAGTACTTC.

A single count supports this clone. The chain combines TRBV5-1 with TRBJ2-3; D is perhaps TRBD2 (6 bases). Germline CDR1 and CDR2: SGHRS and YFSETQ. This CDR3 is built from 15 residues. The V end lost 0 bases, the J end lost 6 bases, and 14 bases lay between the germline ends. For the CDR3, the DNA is TGCGCCAGCAGCTTGGGTCGGGGGATCAGGGATACGCAGTATTTT. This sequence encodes CASSLGRGIRDTQYF.

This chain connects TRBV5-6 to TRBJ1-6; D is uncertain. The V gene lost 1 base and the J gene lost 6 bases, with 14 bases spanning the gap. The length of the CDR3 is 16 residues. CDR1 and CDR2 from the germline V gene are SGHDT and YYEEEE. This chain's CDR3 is CASSLWRTRRNSPLHF. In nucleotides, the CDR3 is TGTGCCAGCAGCTTGTGGCGGACGCGTCGTAATTCACCCCTCCACTTT.

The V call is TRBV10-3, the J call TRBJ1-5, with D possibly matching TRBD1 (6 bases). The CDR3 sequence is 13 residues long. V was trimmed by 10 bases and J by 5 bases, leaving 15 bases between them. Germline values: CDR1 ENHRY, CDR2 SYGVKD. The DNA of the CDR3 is TGTGCCACCGGCGGGGGGGGCCATCAGCCCCAGCATTTT. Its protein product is CATGGGGHQPQHF.

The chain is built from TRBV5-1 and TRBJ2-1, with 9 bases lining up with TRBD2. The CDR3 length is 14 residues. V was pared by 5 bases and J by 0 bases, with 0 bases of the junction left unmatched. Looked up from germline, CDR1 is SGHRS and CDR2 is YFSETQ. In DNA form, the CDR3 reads TGCGCCAGCAGACTAGCGGGCTCCTACAATGAGCAGTTCTTC. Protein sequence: CASRLAGSYNEQFF.

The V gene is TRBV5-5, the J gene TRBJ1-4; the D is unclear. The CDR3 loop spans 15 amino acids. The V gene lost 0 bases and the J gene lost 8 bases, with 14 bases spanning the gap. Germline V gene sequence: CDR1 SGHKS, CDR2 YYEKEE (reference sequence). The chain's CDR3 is CASSLEAGLGEKLFF. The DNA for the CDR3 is TGTGCCAGCAGCTTGGAGGCCGGTCTTGGGGAAAAACTGTTTTTT.

The CDR3 sequence is CASSQGTENTEAFF. The CDR3 DNA reads TGTGCCAGCAGTCAGGGGACGGAGAACACTGAAGCTTTCTTT. The chain uses TRBV13 and TRBJ1-1; D is possibly TRBD1 (6 bases). CDR1 and CDR2 (germline): PRHDT, FYEKMQ (reference sequence). The CDR3 extends over 14 amino acids. Deletions cut 6 bases from V and 1 base from J, with 12 bases between.

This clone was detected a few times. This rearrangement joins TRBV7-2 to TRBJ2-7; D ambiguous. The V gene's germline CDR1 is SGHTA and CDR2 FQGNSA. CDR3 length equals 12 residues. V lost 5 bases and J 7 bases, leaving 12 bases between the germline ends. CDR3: CASSPGLGEQYF. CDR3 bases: TGTGCCAGCAGCCCAGGCCTTGGGGAGCAGTACTTC.

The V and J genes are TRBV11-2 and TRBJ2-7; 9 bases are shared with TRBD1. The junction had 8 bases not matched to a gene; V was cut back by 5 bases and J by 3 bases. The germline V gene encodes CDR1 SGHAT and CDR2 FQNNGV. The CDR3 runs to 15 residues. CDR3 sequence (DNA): TGTGCCAGCAGCCGTGGGACAGGGTCCTACTACGAGCAGTACTTC. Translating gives CASSRGTGSYYEQYF.

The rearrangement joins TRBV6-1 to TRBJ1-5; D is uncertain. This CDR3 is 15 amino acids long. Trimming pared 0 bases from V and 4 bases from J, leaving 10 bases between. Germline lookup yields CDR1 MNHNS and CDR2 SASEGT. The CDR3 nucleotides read TGTGCCAGCAGTGAAGCGTGGATTGGGAATCAGCCCCAGCATTTT. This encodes CASSEAWIGNQPQHF.

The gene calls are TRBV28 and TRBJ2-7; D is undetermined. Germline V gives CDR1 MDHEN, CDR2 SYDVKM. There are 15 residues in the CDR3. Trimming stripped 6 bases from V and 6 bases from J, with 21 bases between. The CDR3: CASRIRYGDLIEQYF. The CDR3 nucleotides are TGTGCCAGCAGGATCCGGTATGGGGATTTGATCGAGCAGTACTTC.

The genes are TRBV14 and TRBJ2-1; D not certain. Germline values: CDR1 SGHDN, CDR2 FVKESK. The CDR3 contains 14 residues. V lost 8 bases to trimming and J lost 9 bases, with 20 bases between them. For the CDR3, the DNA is TGTGCCAGCGGGTCCCAGTTACCTCCCAGTGAGCAGTTCTTC. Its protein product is CASGSQLPPSEQFF.

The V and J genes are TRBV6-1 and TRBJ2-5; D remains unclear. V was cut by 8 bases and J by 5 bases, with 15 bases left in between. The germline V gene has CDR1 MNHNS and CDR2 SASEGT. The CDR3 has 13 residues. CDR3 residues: CASRLDRLETQYF. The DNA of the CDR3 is TGTGCCAGCCGATTGGACCGCTTGGAGACCCAGTACTTC.

The CDR3 DNA follows: TGTGCCAGCAGTTACGGCGGGGTGAGAACCAATGAGCAGTTCTTC. This translates into CASSYGGVRTNEQFF. The chain recombines TRBV6-5 with TRBJ2-1; D may be TRBD2 (6 bases). Per germline, CDR1 MNHEY and CDR2 SVGAGI. The CDR3 spans 15 residues. The ends were cut back, 2 bases at V and 6 bases at J, with 14 bases in the middle.

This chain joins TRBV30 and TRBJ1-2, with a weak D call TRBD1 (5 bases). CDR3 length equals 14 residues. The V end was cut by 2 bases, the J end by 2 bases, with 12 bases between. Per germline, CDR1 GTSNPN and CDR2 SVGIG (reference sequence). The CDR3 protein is CAWSQGSLNYGYTF. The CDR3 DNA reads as TGTGCCTGGAGTCAGGGATCCTTGAACTATGGCTACACCTTC.

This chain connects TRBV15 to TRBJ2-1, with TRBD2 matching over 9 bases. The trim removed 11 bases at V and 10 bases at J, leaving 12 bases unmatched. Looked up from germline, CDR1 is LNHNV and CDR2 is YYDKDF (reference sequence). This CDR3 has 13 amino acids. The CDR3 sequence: CASRLAVSSEQFF. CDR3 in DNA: TGTGCCTCAAGACTAGCGGTCTCATCGGAGCAGTTCTTC.

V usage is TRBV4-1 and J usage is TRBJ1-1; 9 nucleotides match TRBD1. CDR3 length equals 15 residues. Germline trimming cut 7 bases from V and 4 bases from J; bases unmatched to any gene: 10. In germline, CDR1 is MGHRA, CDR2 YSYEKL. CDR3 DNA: TGCGCCAGCACTTACCGGGGGACAGGGCGCACTGAAGCTTTCTTT. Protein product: CASTYRGTGRTEAFF.